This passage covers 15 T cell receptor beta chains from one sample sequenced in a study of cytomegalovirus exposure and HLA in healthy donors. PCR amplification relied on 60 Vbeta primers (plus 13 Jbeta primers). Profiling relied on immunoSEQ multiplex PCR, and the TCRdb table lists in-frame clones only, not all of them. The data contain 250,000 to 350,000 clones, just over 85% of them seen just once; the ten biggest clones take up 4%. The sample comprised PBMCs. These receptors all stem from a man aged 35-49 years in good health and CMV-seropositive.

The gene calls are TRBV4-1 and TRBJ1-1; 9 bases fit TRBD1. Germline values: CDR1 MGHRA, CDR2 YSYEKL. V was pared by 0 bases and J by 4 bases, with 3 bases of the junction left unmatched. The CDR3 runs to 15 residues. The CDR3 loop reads CASSQDNRGLTEAFF. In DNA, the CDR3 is TGCGCCAGCAGCCAAGATAACAGGGGGCTCACTGAAGCTTTCTTT.

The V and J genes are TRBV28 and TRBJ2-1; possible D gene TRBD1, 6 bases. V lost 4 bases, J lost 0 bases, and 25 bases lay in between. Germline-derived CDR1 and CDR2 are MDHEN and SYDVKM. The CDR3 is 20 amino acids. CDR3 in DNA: TGTGCCAGCAGTTCTTTCGGGGTCGTTGGGACACTCTACTCCTACAATGAGCAGTTCTTC. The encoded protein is CASSSFGVVGTLYSYNEQFF.

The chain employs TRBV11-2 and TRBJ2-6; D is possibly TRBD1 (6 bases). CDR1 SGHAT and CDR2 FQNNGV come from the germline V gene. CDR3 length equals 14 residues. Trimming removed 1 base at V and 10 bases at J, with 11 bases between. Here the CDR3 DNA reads TGTGCCAGCAGCTTAGTCAGGGGCCCGAACGTCCTGACTTTC. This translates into CASSLVRGPNVLTF. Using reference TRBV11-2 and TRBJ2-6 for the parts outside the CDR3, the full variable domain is EAGVAQSPRYKIIEKRQSVAFWCNPISGHATLYWYQQILGQGPKLLIQFQNNGVVDDSQLPKDRFSAERLKGVDSTLKIQPAKLEDSAVYLCASSLVRGPNVLTFGAGSRLTVL.

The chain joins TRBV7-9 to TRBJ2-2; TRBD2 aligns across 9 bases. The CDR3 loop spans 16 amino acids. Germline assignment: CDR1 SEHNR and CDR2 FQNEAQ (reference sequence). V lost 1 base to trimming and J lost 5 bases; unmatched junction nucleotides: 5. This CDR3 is CASSLGSGSDTGELFF. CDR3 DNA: TGTGCCAGCAGCTTAGGTAGCGGGAGCGATACCGGGGAGCTGTTTTTT.

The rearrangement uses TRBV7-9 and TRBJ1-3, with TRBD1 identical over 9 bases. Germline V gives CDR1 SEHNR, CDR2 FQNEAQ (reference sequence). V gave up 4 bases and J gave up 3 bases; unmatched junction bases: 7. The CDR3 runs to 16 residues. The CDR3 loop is CASSSRTGDDGNTIYF. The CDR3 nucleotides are TGTGCCAGCAGCTCCAGGACAGGGGATGATGGAAACACCATATATTTT.

CDR3 nucleotide sequence: TGTGCCAGCAGCGGACTACCGGGACTAGCGGTAAATGAGCAGTTCTTC. This codes for CASSGLPGLAVNEQFF. The chain is built from TRBV9 and TRBJ2-1, with 11 nucleotides matching TRBD2. Germline V gene data show CDR1 as SGDLS and CDR2 as YYNGEE. The CDR3 sequence is 16 residues long. V shed 3 bases, J shed 7 bases, and the junction held 9 bases outside the gene matches.

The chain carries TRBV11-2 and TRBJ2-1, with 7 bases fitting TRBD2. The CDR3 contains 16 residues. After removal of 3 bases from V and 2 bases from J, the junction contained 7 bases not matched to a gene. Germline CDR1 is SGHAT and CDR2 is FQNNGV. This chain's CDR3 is CASSFQGLDAYNEQFF. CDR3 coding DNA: TGTGCCAGCAGCTTCCAAGGACTAGATGCCTACAATGAGCAGTTCTTC.

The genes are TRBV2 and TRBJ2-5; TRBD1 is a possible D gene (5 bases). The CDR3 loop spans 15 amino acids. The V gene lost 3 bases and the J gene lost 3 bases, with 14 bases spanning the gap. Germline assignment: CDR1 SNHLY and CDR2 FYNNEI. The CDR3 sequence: CASSDVGRDEETQYF. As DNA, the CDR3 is TGTGCCAGCAGTGATGTGGGCAGGGATGAAGAGACCCAGTACTTC. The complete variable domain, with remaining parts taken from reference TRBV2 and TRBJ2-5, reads EPEVTQTPSHQVTQMGQEVILRCVPISNHLYFYWYRQILGQKVEFLVSFYNNEISEKSEIFDDQFSVERPDGSNFTLKIRSTKLEDSAMYFCASSDVGRDEETQYFGPGTRLLVL.

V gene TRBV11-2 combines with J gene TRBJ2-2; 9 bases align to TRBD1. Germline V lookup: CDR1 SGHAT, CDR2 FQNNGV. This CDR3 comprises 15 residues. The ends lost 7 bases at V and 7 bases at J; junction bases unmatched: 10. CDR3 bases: TGTGCCAGCAACCGGTGGGACAGGGTTGGCGGGGAGCTGTTTTTT. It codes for CASNRWDRVGGELFF.

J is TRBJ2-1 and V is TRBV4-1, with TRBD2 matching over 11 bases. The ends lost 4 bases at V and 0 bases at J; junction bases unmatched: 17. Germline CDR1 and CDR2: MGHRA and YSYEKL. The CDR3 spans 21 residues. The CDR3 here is CASSPLAGKLAGAPSYNEQFF. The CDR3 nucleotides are TGCGCCAGCAGCCCGTTGGCGGGTAAACTAGCGGGAGCTCCCTCCTACAATGAGCAGTTCTTC.

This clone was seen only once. CDR3 nucleotides: TGTGCCAGCAGCTTAGTTGGGACAGGGGGTTCTGAAGCTTTCTTT. Its protein product is CASSLVGTGGSEAFF. The rearrangement joins TRBV11-2 to TRBJ1-1; 11 bases are a match to TRBD1. With V trimmed by 1 base and J by 6 bases, 4 bases remained unmatched. This CDR3 has 15 amino acids. Germline loops: CDR1 SGHAT, CDR2 FQNNGV.

The CDR3 coding sequence is TGTGCCAGCAGTTACGACAGGGGGACCAAAAACATTCAGTACTTC. This translates into CASSYDRGTKNIQYF. V is TRBV6-5 and J is TRBJ2-4; 9 bases align to TRBD1. From germline, CDR1 is MNHEY and CDR2 SVGAGI. This CDR3 region has 15 residues. After removal of 2 bases from V and 2 bases from J, the junction contained 1 base not matched to a gene.

CDR3 nucleotide sequence: TGTGCCAGCTCCGCCGGGACAGGGGCCCACGAGCAGTACTTC. As protein: CASSAGTGAHEQYF. The rearrangement uses TRBV18 and TRBJ2-7; 10 bases line up with TRBD1. With 6 bases clipped from V and 5 bases from J, the junction kept 7 bases outside the gene matches. The CDR3 contains 14 residues. Germline-derived CDR1 and CDR2 are KGHSH and LQKENI.

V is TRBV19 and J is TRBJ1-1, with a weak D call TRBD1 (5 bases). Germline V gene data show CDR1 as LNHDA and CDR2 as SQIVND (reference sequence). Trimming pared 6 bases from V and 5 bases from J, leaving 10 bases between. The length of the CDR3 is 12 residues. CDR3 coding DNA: TGTGCCAGTAGAGGGGAATGGACTGAAGCTTTCTTT. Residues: CASRGEWTEAFF.

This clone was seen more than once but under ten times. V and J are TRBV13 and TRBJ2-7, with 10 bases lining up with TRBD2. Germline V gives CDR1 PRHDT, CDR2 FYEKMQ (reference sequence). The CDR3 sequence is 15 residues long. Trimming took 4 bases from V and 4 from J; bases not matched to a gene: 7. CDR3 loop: CASSSRSGRRYEQYF. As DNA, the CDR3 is TGTGCCAGCAGCTCCCGTAGCGGGAGGCGGTACGAGCAGTACTTC.